The clone carrying this TCR beta chain was seen once. The antigen is undetermined. The V end lost 2 bases, the J end lost 4 bases, and 12 bases lay between the germline ends. This CDR3 comprises 14 residues. Germline assignment: CDR1 MDHEN and CDR2 SYDVKM. Vbeta (60) and Jbeta (13) primers were used in the PCR. TCRdb's copy holds only in-frame clones and misses some; the assay was immunoSEQ multiplex PCR. The table has about 130,000 clones, around 85% seen once. Healthy bone marrow donors made up the donors. This entry is derived from a study of cytomegalovirus exposure and HLA in healthy donors. Overall study results and limits: Researchers left out some V segments, among them TRBV6-2 and TRBV6-3, as indistinguishable. Later, an analysis found that common viral pathogens appeared to be linked with several of the most significant clusters. A later analysis linked a missense DCLRE1C variant to TCR beta V- and J-gene trimming.

The chain combines TRBV28 with TRBJ2-7; tentatively, D is TRBD2 (5 bases). Sequencing was done on a sample of PBMCs. This receptor was obtained from a woman in her twenties or thirties in good health and CMV-seropositive. Written as DNA, the CDR3 is TGTGCCAGCAGTTTAGAGGGCCTGCTTTACGAGCAGTACTTC. This encodes CASSLEGLLYEQYF.